The source of this T cell receptor beta chain is a study of Ad26.COV2.S vaccination and SARS-CoV-2 variants. Some clones are missing from TCRdb's copy, which holds only in-frame ones; the method was immunoSEQ multiplex PCR. The sample shows approximately 480,000 clones, approximately 88% of them seen only once. Treatment described: about 20 received Ad26.COV2.S at low or high dose, single or two shots; several received placebo; per-sample allocation not given. The study sampled participants on day 63 after the first vaccine or placebo injection. An 18-55-year-old adult in Boston served as donor. Vaccination employed an Ad26 vector expressing the Wuhan-strain SARS-CoV-2 spike. Of note for this clone: Its antigen is as yet unknown.

Study conclusions and caveats: Compared with placebo recipients, vaccine recipients had higher spike-specific TCR breadth. Researchers cautioned that TCR breadth and depth analyses may have underestimated total T cell responses.

This clonotype originated in a person aged 18-60 years who received the Ad26.COV2.S COVID-19 vaccine or a placebo. This specimen was peripheral blood, taken in a trial of Ad26.COV2.S vaccine versus placebo.

For the CDR3, the DNA is TGCGCCAGCAGCTTGGCAATCGGACGAAATGAGCAGTTCTTC. Protein: CASSLAIGRNEQFF. This sequence joins TRBV5-1 and TRBJ2-1; no firm D call. The germline CDR1 and CDR2 sequences are SGHRS and YFSETQ. Trimming shortened V by 0 bases and J by 7 bases, and 11 bases separated the two germline ends. CDR3 size: 14 residues. The full variable domain, rest sourced from reference TRBV5-1 and TRBJ2-1, is KAGVTQTPRYLIKTRGQQVTLSCSPISGHRSVSWYQQTPGQGLQFLFEYFSETQRNKGNFPGRFSGRQFSNSRSEMNVSTLELGDSALYLCASSLAIGRNEQFFGPGTRLTVL.